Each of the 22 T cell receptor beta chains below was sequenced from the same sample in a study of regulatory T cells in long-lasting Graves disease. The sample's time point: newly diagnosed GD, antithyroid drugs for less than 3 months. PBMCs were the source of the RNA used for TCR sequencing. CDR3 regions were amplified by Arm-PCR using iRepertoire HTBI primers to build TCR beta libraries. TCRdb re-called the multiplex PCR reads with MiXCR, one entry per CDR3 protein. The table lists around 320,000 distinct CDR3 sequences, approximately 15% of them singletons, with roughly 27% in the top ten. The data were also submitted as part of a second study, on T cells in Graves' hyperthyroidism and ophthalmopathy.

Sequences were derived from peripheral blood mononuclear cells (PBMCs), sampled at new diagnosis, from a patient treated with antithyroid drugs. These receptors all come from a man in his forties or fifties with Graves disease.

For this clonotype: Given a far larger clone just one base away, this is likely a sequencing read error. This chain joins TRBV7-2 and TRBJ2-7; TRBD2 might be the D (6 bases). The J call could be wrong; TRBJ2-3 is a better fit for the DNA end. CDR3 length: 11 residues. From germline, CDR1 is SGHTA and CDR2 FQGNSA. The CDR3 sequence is CASSHGGTQYF. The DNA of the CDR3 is TGTGCCAGCAGCCACGGGGGTACGCAGTATTTT.

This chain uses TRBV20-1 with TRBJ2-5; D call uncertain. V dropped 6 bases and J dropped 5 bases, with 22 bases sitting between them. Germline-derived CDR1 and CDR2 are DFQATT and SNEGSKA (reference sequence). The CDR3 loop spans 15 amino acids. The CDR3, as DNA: TGCAGTGCCCCAAGGAAAGACGGTATCGGCGAGACCCAGTACTTC. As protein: CSAPRKDGIGETQYF.

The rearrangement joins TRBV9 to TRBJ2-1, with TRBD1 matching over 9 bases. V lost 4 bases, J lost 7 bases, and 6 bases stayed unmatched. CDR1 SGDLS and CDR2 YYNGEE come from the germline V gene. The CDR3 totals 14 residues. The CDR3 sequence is CASSPWDRVNEQFF. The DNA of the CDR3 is TGTGCCAGCAGCCCCTGGGACAGGGTGAATGAGCAGTTCTTC. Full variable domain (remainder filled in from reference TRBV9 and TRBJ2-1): DSGVTQTPKHLITATGQRVTLRCSPRSGDLSVYWYQQSLDQGLQFLIQYYNGEERAKGNILERFSAQQFPDLHSELNLSSLELGDSALYFCASSPWDRVNEQFFGPGTRLTVL.

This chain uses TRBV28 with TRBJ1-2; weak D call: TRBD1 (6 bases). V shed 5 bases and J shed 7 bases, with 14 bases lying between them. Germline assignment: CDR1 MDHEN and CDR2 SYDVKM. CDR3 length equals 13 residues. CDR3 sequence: CASSRDTVRGYTF. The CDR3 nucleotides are TGTGCCAGCAGTCGGGACACGGTCCGTGGCTACACCTTC.

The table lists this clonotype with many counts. This chain's CDR3 is CATSRARTYEQYF. The CDR3 nucleotides are TGTGCCACCAGCAGAGCCCGAACCTACGAGCAGTACTTC. The rearrangement uses TRBV15 and TRBJ2-7; D remains ambiguous. The V gene lost 1 base and the J gene lost 2 bases, with 6 bases spanning the gap. CDR1 and CDR2 from the germline V gene are LNHNV and YYDKDF (reference sequence). CDR3 length: 13 amino acids. Full variable domain (missing parts from reference TRBV15 and TRBJ2-7): DAMVIQNPRYQVTQFGKPVTLSCSQTLNHNVMYWYQQKSSQAPKLLFHYYDKDFNNEADTPDNFQSRRPNTSFCFLDIRSPGLGDTAMYLCATSRARTYEQYFGPGTRLTVT.

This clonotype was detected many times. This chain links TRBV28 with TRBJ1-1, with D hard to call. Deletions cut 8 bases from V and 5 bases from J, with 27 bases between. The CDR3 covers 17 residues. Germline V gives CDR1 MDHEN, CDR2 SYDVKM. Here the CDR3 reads CASQPTGRALGDTEAFF. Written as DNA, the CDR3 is TGTGCCAGCCAACCAACCGGGCGCGCCTTGGGAGATACTGAAGCTTTCTTT. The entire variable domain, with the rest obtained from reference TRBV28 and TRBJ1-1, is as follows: DVKVTQSSRYLVKRTGEKVFLECVQDMDHENMFWYRQDPGLGLRLIYFSYDVKMKEKGDIPEGYSVSREKKERFSLILESASTNQTSMYLCASQPTGRALGDTEAFFGQGTRLTVV.

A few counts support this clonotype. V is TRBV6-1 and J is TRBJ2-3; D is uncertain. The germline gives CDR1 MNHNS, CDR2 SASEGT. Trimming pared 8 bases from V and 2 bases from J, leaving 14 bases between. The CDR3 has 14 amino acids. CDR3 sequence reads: CASHPTGATDTQYF. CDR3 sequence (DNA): TGTGCCAGCCACCCGACGGGCGCCACAGATACGCAGTATTTT.

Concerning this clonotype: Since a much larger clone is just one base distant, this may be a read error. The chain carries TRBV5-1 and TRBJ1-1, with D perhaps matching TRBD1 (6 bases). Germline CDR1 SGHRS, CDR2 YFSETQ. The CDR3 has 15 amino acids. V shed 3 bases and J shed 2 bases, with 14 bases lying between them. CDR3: CASSSDSSVNTEAFF. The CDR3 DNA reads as TGCGCCAGCAGCTCGGACAGCAGCGTAAACACTGAAGCTTTCTTT.

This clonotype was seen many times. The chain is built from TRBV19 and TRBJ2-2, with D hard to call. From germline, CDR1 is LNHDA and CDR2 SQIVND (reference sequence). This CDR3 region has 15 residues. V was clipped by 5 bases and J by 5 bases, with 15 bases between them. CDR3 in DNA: TGTGCCAGTAGTCGGACCTTTTCCGGGACCGGGGAGCTGTTTTTT. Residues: CASSRTFSGTGELFF. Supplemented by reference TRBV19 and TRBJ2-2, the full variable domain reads DGGITQSPKYLFRKEGQNVTLSCEQNLNHDAMYWYRQDPGQGLRLIYYSQIVNDFQKGDIAEGYSVSREKKESFPLTVTSAQKNPTAFYLCASSRTFSGTGELFFGEGSRLTVL.

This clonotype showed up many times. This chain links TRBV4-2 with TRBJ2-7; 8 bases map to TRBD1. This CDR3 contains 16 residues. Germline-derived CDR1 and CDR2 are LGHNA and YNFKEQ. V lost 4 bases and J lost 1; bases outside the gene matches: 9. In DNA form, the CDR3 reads TGTGCCAGCAGCCGACCCCTCGGACAGGGTTCCTACGAGCAGTACTTC. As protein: CASSRPLGQGSYEQYF.

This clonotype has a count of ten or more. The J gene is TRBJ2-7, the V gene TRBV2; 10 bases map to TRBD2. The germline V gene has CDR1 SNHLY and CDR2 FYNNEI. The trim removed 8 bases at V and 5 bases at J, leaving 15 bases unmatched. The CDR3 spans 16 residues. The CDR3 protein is CASGVERGGPENEQYF. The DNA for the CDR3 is TGTGCCAGCGGGGTCGAGCGGGGGGGCCCGGAAAACGAGCAGTACTTC.

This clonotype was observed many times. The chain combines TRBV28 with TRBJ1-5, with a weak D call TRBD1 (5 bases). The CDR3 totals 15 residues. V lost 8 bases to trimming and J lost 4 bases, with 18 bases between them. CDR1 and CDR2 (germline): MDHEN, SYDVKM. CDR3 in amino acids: CASRRRAGPNQPQHF. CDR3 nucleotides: TGTGCCAGCCGGAGGAGGGCAGGGCCGAATCAGCCCCAGCATTTT.

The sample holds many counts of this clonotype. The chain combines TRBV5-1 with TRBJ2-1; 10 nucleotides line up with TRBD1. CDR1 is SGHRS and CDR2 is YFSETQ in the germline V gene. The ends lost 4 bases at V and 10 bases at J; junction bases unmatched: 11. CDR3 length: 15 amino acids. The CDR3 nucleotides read TGCGCCAGCAGCGCGGGAACCGGGACAGGGGACGAGCAGTTCTTC. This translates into CASSAGTGTGDEQFF.

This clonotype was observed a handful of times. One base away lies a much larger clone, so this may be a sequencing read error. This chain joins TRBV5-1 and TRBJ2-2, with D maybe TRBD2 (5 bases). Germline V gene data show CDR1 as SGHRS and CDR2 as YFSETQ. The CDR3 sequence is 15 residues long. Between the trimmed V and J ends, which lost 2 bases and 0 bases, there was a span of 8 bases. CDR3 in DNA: TGCGCCAGCAGCTTCGGGATCGCGAACACCGGGGAGCTGTTTTTT. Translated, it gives CASSFGIANTGELFF. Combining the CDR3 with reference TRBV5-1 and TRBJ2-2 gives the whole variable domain KAGVTQTPRYLIKTRGQQVTLSCSPISGHRSVSWYQQTPGQGLQFLFEYFSETQRNKGNFPGRFSGRQFSNSRSEMNVSTLELGDSALYLCASSFGIANTGELFFGEGSRLTVL.

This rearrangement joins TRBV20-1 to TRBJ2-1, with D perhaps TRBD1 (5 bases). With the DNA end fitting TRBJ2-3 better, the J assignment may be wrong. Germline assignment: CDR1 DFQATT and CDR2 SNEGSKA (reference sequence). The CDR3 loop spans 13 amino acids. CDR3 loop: CSARQASGDTQYF. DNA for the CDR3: TGCAGTGCTAGGCAGGCCTCAGGGGATACGCAGTATTTT.

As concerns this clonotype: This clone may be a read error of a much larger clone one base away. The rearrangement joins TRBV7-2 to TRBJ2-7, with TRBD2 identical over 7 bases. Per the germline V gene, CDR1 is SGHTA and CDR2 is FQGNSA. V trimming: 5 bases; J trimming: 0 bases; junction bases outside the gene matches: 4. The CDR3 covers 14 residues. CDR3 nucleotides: TGTGCCAGCAGCCGCTGGGGGGGCTCCTACGAGCAGTACTTC. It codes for CASSRWGGSYEQYF.

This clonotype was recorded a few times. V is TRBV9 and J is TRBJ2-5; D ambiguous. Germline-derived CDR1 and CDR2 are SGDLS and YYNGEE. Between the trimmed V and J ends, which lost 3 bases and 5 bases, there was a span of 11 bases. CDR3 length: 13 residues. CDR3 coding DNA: TGTGCCAGCAGCGCCTTCTTTGGGGAGACCCAGTACTTC. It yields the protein CASSAFFGETQYF.

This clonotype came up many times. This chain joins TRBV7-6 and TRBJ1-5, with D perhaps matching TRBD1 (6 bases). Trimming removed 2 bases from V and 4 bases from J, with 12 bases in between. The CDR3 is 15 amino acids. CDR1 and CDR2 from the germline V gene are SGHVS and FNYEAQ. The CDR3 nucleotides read TGTGCCAGCAGCTTAAGGGCAGGGGTGAATCAGCCCCAGCATTTT. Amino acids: CASSLRAGVNQPQHF. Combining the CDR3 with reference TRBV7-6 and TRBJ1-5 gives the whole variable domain GAGVSQSPRYKVTKRGQDVALRCDPISGHVSLYWYRQALGQGPEFLTYFNYEAQQDKSGLPNDRFSAERPEGSISTLTIQRTEQRDSAMYRCASSLRAGVNQPQHFGDGTRLSIL.

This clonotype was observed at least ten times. The CDR3 nucleotides are TGTGCCAGCAGCCTGACAGTGGACACTGAAGCTTTCTTT. This gives the protein CASSLTVDTEAFF. The chain joins TRBV7-3 to TRBJ1-1; D might be TRBD1 (5 bases). Germline V gene lookup returns CDR1 SGHTA and CDR2 FQGTGA. The V and J ends lost 5 bases and 3 bases respectively, with 10 bases between them. There are 13 residues in the CDR3. Looking up the rest from reference TRBV7-3 and TRBJ1-1 gives the full variable domain: GAGVSQTPSNKVTEKGKYVELRCDPISGHTALYWYRQSLGQGPEFLIYFQGTGAADDSGLPNDRFFAVRPEGSVSTLKIQRTERGDSAVYLCASSLTVDTEAFFGQGTRLTVV.

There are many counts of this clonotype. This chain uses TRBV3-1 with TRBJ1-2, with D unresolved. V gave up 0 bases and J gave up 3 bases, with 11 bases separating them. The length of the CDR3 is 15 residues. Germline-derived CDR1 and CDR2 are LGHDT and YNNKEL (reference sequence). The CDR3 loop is CASSQEGVAYYGYTF. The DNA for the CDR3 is TGTGCCAGCAGCCAAGAGGGAGTAGCCTACTATGGCTACACCTTC.

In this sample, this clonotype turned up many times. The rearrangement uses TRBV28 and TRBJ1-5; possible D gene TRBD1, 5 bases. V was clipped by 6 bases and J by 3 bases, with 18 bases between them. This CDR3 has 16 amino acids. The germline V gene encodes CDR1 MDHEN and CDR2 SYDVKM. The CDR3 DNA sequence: TGTGCCAGCAGCCGTAAACTGGGACGGCACAATCAGCCCCAGCATTTT. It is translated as CASSRKLGRHNQPQHF. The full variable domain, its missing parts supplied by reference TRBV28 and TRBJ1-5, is DVKVTQSSRYLVKRTGEKVFLECVQDMDHENMFWYRQDPGLGLRLIYFSYDVKMKEKGDIPEGYSVSREKKERFSLILESASTNQTSMYLCASSRKLGRHNQPQHFGDGTRLSIL.

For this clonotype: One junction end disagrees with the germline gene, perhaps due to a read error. The CDR3 is CASIYQGNQPQHF. In nucleotides, the CDR3 is TGTGCCAGCATTTACCAGGGCAATCAGCCCCAGCATTTT. The V and J genes are TRBV6-5 and TRBJ1-5; D remains unclear. Germline assignment: CDR1 MNHEY and CDR2 SVGAGI. The CDR3 is 13 residues long.